This TCR beta chain stems from a study of blood T cell repertoires in COVID-19. Study-level background: Sites across the United States, Italy and Spain contributed samples from acute and convalescent COVID-19. T cells, B-cell-depleted T cells, or PBMCs provided the cDNA or gDNA that served as material.

Original processing methods: Reference gene primer amplification gave nucleated cell count estimates. Some clones are missing from TCRdb's copy, which holds only in-frame ones; the method was immunoSEQ multiplex PCR. V, J and clone size derive from that table, while D and trimming were established from the DNA sequence. Altogether 200,000 to 250,000 clones are present, roughly 88% being singletons, with the ten largest covering 1.2% to 1.5%. After removal of 2 bases from V and 0 bases from J, the junction contained 9 bases not matched to a gene. Germline values: CDR1 LGHNT, CDR2 FRNRAP. The CDR3 spans 19 residues.

The sample consisted of peripheral blood. The source is a man of 80 years or more with acute or convalescent COVID-19. The J gene is TRBJ2-6, the V gene TRBV12-5; TRBD1 matches at 8 bases. The CDR3 loop is CASGLRGQGMSSGANVLTF. CDR3 in DNA: TGTGCTAGTGGTTTGAGAGGACAGGGAATGAGCTCTGGGGCCAACGTCCTGACTTTC.